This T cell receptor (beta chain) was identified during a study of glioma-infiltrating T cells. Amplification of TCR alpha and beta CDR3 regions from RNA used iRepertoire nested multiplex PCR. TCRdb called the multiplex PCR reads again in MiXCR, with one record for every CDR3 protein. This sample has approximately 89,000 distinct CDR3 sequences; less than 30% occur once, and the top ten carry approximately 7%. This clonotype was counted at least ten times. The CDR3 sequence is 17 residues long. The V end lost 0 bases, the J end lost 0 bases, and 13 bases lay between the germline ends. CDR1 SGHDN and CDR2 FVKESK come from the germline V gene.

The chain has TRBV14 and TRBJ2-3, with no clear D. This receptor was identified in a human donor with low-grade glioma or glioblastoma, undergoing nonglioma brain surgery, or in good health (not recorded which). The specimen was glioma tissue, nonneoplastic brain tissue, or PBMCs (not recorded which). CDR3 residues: CASSQDPSVTSTDTQYF. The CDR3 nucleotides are TGTGCCAGCAGCCAAGATCCGAGCGTTACTAGCACAGATACGCAGTATTTT.